This TCR beta chain stems from a study of blood T cell repertoires in COVID-19. Overall study context: PBMCs, B-cell-depleted T cells, or T cells provided the cDNA or gDNA that made up the material.

CDR3 length: 13 residues. V lost 10 bases and J lost 6; bases outside the gene matches: 5. Germline-derived CDR1 and CDR2 are LNHDA and SQIVND (reference sequence). Original handling: Nucleated cell number was recorded as an estimate derived from reference gene primer amplification. Only in-frame clones appear in the TCRdb table, and some are missing; sequencing was by immunoSEQ multiplex PCR. V, J and clone size were drawn from that table, and D and trimming were deduced from the DNA. The profile covers a few hundred thousand clones, with 85% appearing a single time and 18% taken by the ten largest.

This chain uses TRBV19 with TRBJ2-1, with TRBD2 matching over 11 bases. Sequences were obtained from PBMCs or T cells enriched from blood (not recorded which). This TCR was recovered from a man aged 35 to 55 who had recovered from COVID-19. The CDR3 DNA follows: TGTGCCAAACGACTAGCGGGAACCAATGAGCAGTTCTTC. Translation gives CAKRLAGTNEQFF.